A selection of T cell receptor beta chains follows, all from one sample in a study of shared clonotypes between healthy human individuals. Profiling relied on immunoSEQ multiplex PCR, and the TCRdb table lists in-frame clones only, not all of them. Here the sample spans 1.4 million to 1.5 million clones, 95% to 97% being singletons. Sequencing input: naive CD4+ T cells sorted from blood. These receptors were collected from a man aged 25-45 years in good health. CDR3s include the opening cysteine and the closing phenylalanine or tryptophan. Clone size is given for some rows only: seen once, a few or many times, or a class if the clone is expanded.

>TRBJ2-7|-|TRBV28
CASSETTSSYEQYF
>TRBJ2-1|-|TRBV30
CAWSRGRGDEQFF
>TRBJ2-6|-|TRBV5-1
CASSLEGGAGANVLTF
>TRBJ1-1|once|TRBV5-1
CASSLDDTEAFF
>TRBJ2-7|-|TRBV6-1
CASSARPDYEQYF
>TRBJ2-1|once|TRBV7-2
CASSLDGSSYNEQFF
>TRBJ1-1|once|TRBV25-1
CASSGLGLNTEAFF
>TRBJ1-5|-|TRBV27
CASSQAGTYSNQPQHF
>TRBJ2-5|-|TRBV28
CASSLNLVPRETQYF
>TRBJ2-3|-|TRBV10-2
CASSESSARGTDTQYF
>TRBJ1-4|-|TRBV2
CASSEAQGRGEKLFF
>TRBJ2-1|-|TRBV11-3
CASSFNGQPHNEQFF
>TRBJ2-5|once|TRBV7-3
CASSLTGGREGRETQYF
>TRBJ1-3|-|TRBV7-3
CASSSYAGNTIYF
>TRBJ1-1|-|TRBV29-1
CSVEPRLNTEAFF
>TRBJ1-5|-|TRBV5-8
CASSLFMNQPQHF
>TRBJ2-1|-|TRBV27
CASNPQGLPAFEEQFF
>TRBJ2-5|-|TRBV25-1
CASSEAAFEETQYF
>TRBJ2-2|-|TRBV6-5
CASSQVTHTGELFF
>TRBJ2-7|-|TRBV4-3
CASSQDRGSGKIEQYF
>TRBJ1-4|-|TRBV7-9
CASSVGRTGNEKLFF
>TRBJ2-1|-|TRBV20-1
CSLGTSGFF
>TRBJ2-7|once|TRBV27
CASSLFQRGGSPREQYF
>TRBJ2-7|-|TRBV27
CASTKGGFWDEQYF
>TRBJ2-3|-|TRBV19
CASSIGHTDTQYF
>TRBJ2-3|-|TRBV28
CASSWGLAGFTDTQYF
>TRBJ1-5|-|TRBV7-8
CASKGQGSGRNQPQHF
>TRBJ2-1|-|TRBV7-8
CASSQRGGLGGQFF
>TRBJ2-2|-|TRBV18
CASSPAGSVRDTGELFF
>TRBJ2-5|-|TRBV27
CASSPLVSGLETQYF
>TRBJ2-7|-|TRBV6-5
CASSYGAGGHVYEQYF
>TRBJ2-7|-|TRBV18
CASSPGTGGSYEQYF
>TRBJ2-1|-|TRBV5-4
CASRLGLAGNNEQFF
>TRBJ2-4|-|TRBV23-1
CASTGGRRGLGIQYF
>TRBJ2-2|-|TRBV18
CASSPKAGWYVGELFF
>TRBJ2-3|-|TRBV5-1
CASSLAPSGSTDTQYF
>TRBJ2-5|-|TRBV7-9
CASSPLKVAGGPGTQYF
>TRBJ2-3|once|TRBV4-1
CASSQDFGRAPDTQYF
>TRBJ2-6|-|TRBV7-3
CASSLASGMGSGANVLTF
>TRBJ2-3|-|TRBV6-4
CASSAVLAGATDTQYF
>TRBJ1-2|-|TRBV10-3
CAISESWVQRYGYTF
>TRBJ2-1|-|TRBV28
CASSSTSGSYNEQFF
>TRBJ2-7|-|TRBV5-6
CASSFSRFSGRGYEQYF
>TRBJ1-2|-|TRBV18
CASSPQTGRDAYGYTF
>TRBJ2-1|-|TRBV5-4
CASSLSLGSYNEQFF
>TRBJ2-5|few|TRBV27
CASRVAGVQETQYF
>TRBJ2-7|-|TRBV29-1
CSVKTSGSYEQYF
>TRBJ2-3|-|TRBV5-4
CASSQGSSGRTDTQYF
>TRBJ2-4|-|TRBV25-1
CASRGVGQGRQYF
>TRBJ2-1|-|TRBV9
CASSHPVSGGSYNEQFF
>TRBJ2-1|-|TRBV11-2
CASSTRTGTYEQFF
>TRBJ2-7|-|TRBV19
CASSIREPYEQYF
>TRBJ2-7|-|TRBV29-1
CSVEDKGFEQYF
>TRBJ2-2|-|TRBV4-3
CASSRQGNTGELFF
>TRBJ2-7|-|TRBV19
CASSRLTTTFHEQYF
>TRBJ2-7|-|TRBV11-2
CASSFQLAGGFITYEQYF
>TRBJ1-2|-|TRBV19
CASSISGTAYGYTF
>TRBJ2-5|-|TRBV11-3
CASRTDREETQYF
>TRBJ2-7|-|TRBV28
CASSFGGAHEQYF